This T cell receptor (beta chain) originates from a study of T cells in Graves' hyperthyroidism and ophthalmopathy. This clonotype has only a few counts. Its antigen is unknown. Germline lookup yields CDR1 LNHNV and CDR2 YYDKDF (reference sequence). The length of the CDR3 is 14 residues. The V and J ends lost 4 bases and 10 bases respectively, with 17 bases between them. Study-wide results and caveats: The blood repertoire included most of the expanded thyroid clonotypes above 0.001. Ophthalmopathy got predicted by the model a median approximately 6 months before its onset.

Amplification targeted TCR beta CDR3 regions from RNA transcripts. A first-round RT-PCR of the TCR CDR3 used the HTBI primer set. TCRdb redid the calling of the multiplex PCR reads with MiXCR, one entry per CDR3 protein. The table lists 610,000 or so distinct CDR3 sequences, about half of them singletons. This chain joins TRBV15 and TRBJ2-1; possible D gene TRBD1, 6 bases. The receptor was isolated from a woman under 30 with Graves' hyperthyroidism. Sequenced sample: peripheral blood or thyroid tissue (not recorded which). This CDR3 is CATSTRLRDTEQFF. The CDR3 coding sequence is TGTGCCACCAGCACACGGTTGAGGGACACAGAGCAGTTCTTC.